This T cell receptor (beta chain) was captured by sequencing in a study of blood T cell repertoires in COVID-19. Looked up from germline, CDR1 is SGHTA and CDR2 is FQGNSA. This CDR3 spans 14 amino acids. With 4 bases clipped from V and 2 bases from J, the junction kept 5 bases outside the gene matches. The table came from immunoSEQ multiplex PCR; TCRdb's copy has only in-frame clones and leaves some out. The table shows 60,000 to 75,000 clones, with about 86% occurring only once. The TCR originated in a human donor in a cohort sampled during active COVID-19. The rearrangement uses TRBV7-2 and TRBJ2-7; 7 bases are shared with TRBD2. The sample comprised peripheral blood. The CDR3: CASSYSGVTYEQYF. In DNA form, the CDR3 reads TGTGCCAGCAGCTACAGCGGGGTCACCTACGAGCAGTACTTC.